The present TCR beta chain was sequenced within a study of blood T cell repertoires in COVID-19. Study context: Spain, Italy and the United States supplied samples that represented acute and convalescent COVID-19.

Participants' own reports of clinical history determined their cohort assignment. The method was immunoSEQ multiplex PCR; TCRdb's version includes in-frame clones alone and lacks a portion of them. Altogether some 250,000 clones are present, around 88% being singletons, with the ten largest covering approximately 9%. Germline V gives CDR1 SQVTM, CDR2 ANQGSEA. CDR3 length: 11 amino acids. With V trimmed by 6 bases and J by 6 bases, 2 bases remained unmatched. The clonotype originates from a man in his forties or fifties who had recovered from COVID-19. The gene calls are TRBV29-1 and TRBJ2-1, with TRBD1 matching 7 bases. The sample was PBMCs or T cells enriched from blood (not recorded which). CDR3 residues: CSVGDSNEQFF. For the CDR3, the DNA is TGCAGCGTGGGGGACAGCAATGAGCAGTTCTTC.